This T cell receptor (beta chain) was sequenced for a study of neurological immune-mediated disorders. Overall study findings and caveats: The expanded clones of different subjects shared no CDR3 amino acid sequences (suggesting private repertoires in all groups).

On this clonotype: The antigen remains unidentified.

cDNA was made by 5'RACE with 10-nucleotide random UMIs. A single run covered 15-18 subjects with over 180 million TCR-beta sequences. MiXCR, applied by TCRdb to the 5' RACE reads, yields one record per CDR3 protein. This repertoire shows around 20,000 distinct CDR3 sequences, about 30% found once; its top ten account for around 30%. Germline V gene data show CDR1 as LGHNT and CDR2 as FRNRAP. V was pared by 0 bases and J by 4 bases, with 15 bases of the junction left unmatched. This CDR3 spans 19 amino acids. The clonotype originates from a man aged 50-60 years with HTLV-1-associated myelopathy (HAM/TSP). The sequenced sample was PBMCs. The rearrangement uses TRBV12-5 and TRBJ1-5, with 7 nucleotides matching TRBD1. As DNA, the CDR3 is TGTGCTAGTGGTTTGGTAGGGACAGTCCCAGGGGCGACTAATCAGCCCCAGCATTTT. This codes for CASGLVGTVPGATNQPQHF.